This is a list of T cell receptor beta chains from one sample in a study of blood T cell repertoires in COVID-19. Profiled with immunoSEQ multiplex PCR; TCRdb holds only in-frame clones, not every one. The sample holds roughly 190,000 clones, under 80% seen once. Sequencing was done on a sample of PBMCs or T cells enriched from blood (not recorded which). All receptors come from a woman in her 50s with acute COVID-19. CDR3s include the opening cysteine and the closing phenylalanine or tryptophan. D genes are given only for firm matches. Not all rows give a size; the values are once, few, many and, for expanded clones, a class.

clone size	D gene	V gene	J gene	CDR3 DNA	CDR3 protein
NA	TRBD2	TRBV11-3	TRBJ2-1	TGTGCCAGCAGCCCCCAGGGTAGCGGGGGGCTAAGGAATGAGCAGTTCTTC	CASSPQGSGGLRNEQFF
NA	TRBD1	TRBV5-4	TRBJ1-2	TGTGCCAGCAGCGGGGGACAGGCCGTTTATGGCTACACCTTC	CASSGGQAVYGYTF
NA	NA	TRBV18	TRBJ1-3	TGTGCCAGCTCACCGCCACCTGGACACCCCTCTGGAAACACCATATATTTT	CASSPPPGHPSGNTIYF
NA	TRBD1	TRBV5-6	TRBJ1-2	TGTGCCAGCAGCGCCAGAGGACAGGGGGCATATGGCTACACCTTC	CASSARGQGAYGYTF
few	NA	TRBV18	TRBJ2-5	TGTGCCAGCTCACCACGAACCGGGTTTGAGACCCAGTACTTC	CASSPRTGFETQYF
NA	NA	TRBV11-2	TRBJ2-3	TGTGCCAGCAGCTTATATATCCTAGCGCGTGCCGTCACAGATACGCAGTATTTT	CASSLYILARAVTDTQYF
NA	TRBD2	TRBV7-9	TRBJ2-1	TGTGCCAGCAGCTTATCGAGGCGGGGGGCTTACAATGAGCAGTTCTTC	CASSLSRRGAYNEQFF
NA	TRBD1	TRBV25-1	TRBJ1-1	TGTGCCAGCAGTGCCCTCACAGGGGTGGCTGAAGCTTTCTTT	CASSALTGVAEAFF
NA	TRBD1	TRBV6-5	TRBJ1-2	TGTGCCAGCAGTTCCCAGACAGGGGATGAGGACTATGGCTACACCTTC	CASSSQTGDEDYGYTF
NA	NA	TRBV6-5	TRBJ1-5	TGTGCCAGCAGTTGGCAGGGCAATCAGCCCCAGCATTTT	CASSWQGNQPQHF
NA	TRBD1	TRBV11-2	TRBJ2-5	TGTGCCAGCAGTTACGGACAGGGGGCGCGGGAGACCCAGTACTTC	CASSYGQGARETQYF
NA	NA	TRBV6-2/TRBV6-3	TRBJ1-2	TGTGCCAGCAGTTACGAAACAGGGAACTATGGCTACACCTTC	CASSYETGNYGYTF
NA	TRBD1	TRBV5-8	TRBJ1-4	TGTGCCAGCAGCTTGGGCGACAGGGGCAGTGAAAAACTGTTTTTT	CASSLGDRGSEKLFF
NA	TRBD2	TRBV30	TRBJ2-1	TGTGCCTGGAGTGTACACCTAGCGGGGGCCAATGAGCAGTTCTTC	CAWSVHLAGANEQFF
few	TRBD2	TRBV7-2	TRBJ2-1	TGTGCCAGCAGCTTATACCTAGCGGGGGCAGGTGAGCAGTTCTTC	CASSLYLAGAGEQFF
few	NA	TRBV30	TRBJ1-1	TGTGCCTGGAGTGGAGAGGGTTGGACTGAAGCTTTCTTT	CAWSGEGWTEAFF
NA	TRBD2	TRBV12-3/TRBV12-4	TRBJ2-3	TGTGCCAGCCGGCTGGGGGGGACAGATACGCAGTATTTT	CASRLGGTDTQYF
NA	NA	TRBV6-1	TRBJ2-1	TGTGCCAGCAGTGAGGGGACTGCTTACAATGAGCAGTTCTTC	CASSEGTAYNEQFF
NA	TRBD1	TRBV5-1	TRBJ2-3	TGCGCCAGCAGTTCCGGGACAGGTTTATCAGATACGCAGTATTTT	CASSSGTGLSDTQYF
few	NA	TRBV2	TRBJ1-1	TGTGCCAGCAGCCTCAGGGGAGGGACTGAAGCTTTCTTT	CASSLRGGTEAFF
NA	NA	TRBV2	TRBJ1-2	TGTGCCAGCAGTGAGGAGGGCCCTACCGTTTATGGCTACACCTTC	CASSEEGPTVYGYTF
NA	TRBD1	TRBV6-5	TRBJ1-6	TGTGCCAGCATCGAGACAGGGGGTAATTCACCCCTCCACTTT	CASIETGGNSPLHF
NA	NA	TRBV30	TRBJ1-5	TGTGCCTGGAGTGTTAATAGCAATCAGCCCCAGCATTTT	CAWSVNSNQPQHF
NA	TRBD2	TRBV18	TRBJ2-1	TGTGCCAGCTCACCCTCTAGCGGGGGGGCCCTCAATGAGCAGTTCTTC	CASSPSSGGALNEQFF
once	TRBD2	TRBV6-2/TRBV6-3	TRBJ2-4	TGTGCCAGCAGTTACGGGTCGGCTAGCGGGTGGGCCGGGGACATTCAGTACTTC	CASSYGSASGWAGDIQYF
NA	NA	TRBV5-6	TRBJ1-1	TGTGCCAGCAGCTTGATAAGGGGTTGGAACACTGAAGCTTTCTTT	CASSLIRGWNTEAFF
NA	TRBD1	TRBV3-1/TRBV3-2	TRBJ2-5	TGTGCCAGCAGCCAAGTAGGGGGCCGGGAGACCCAGTACTTC	CASSQVGGRETQYF
NA	NA	TRBV6-4	TRBJ1-6	TGTGCCAGCAGTACAGGGCATGGCTCACCCCTCCACTTT	CASSTGHGSPLHF
NA	TRBD1	TRBV4-2	TRBJ2-3	TGTGCCAGCAGCCCCGGACAGGGAATAGATACGCAGTATTTT	CASSPGQGIDTQYF
once	NA	TRBV19	TRBJ1-1	TGTGCCAGTAGTCCCCGGGACTCCGGGAACACTGAAGCTTTCTTT	CASSPRDSGNTEAFF
few	NA	TRBV13	TRBJ2-2	TGTGCCAGCAGCTTTTCAACCGGGGAGCTGTTTTTT	CASSFSTGELFF
NA	TRBD1	TRBV11-2	TRBJ1-2	TGTGCCAGCAGCTCGGGACAGGGGATGTTTAACTATGGCTACACCTTC	CASSSGQGMFNYGYTF
NA	NA	TRBV10-3	TRBJ1-1	TGTGCGGGAGACAAGAACACTGAAGCTTTCTTT	CAGDKNTEAFF
NA	NA	TRBV5-5	TRBJ1-1	TGTGCCAGCAGCCGGGGGGATAACACTGAAGCTTTCTTT	CASSRGDNTEAFF
NA	NA	TRBV7-2	TRBJ2-3	TGTGCCAGCAGGCAGGTATCAGATACGCAGTATTTT	CASRQVSDTQYF
NA	NA	TRBV9	TRBJ2-3	TGTGCCAGCAGCGTAGCTACGACAGCAGATACGCAGTATTTT	CASSVATTADTQYF
few	NA	TRBV6-5	TRBJ1-1	TGTGCCAGCGCGCGCTCCCGAGGGACTGAAGCTTTCTTT	CASARSRGTEAFF
NA	NA	TRBV19	TRBJ1-1	TGTGCCAGTACTAAAGTAAACACTGAAGCTTTCTTT	CASTKVNTEAFF
NA	TRBD2	TRBV3-1/TRBV3-2	TRBJ2-5	TGTGCCAGCAGCAACGCGCGGGGGGTGGAGACCCAGTACTTC	CASSNARGVETQYF
NA	TRBD1	TRBV28	TRBJ1-5	TGTGCCAGCAGTTTACCCCGCATGGGGACAGGACTAGATCAGCCCCAGCATTTT	CASSLPRMGTGLDQPQHF
NA	NA	TRBV28	TRBJ2-1	TGTGCCAGCAGTCCGTACTACTACAATGAGCAGTTCTTC	CASSPYYYNEQFF
once	NA	TRBV7-3	TRBJ2-2	TGTGCCAGCAGTACTCACCAAACCGGGGAGCTGTTTTTT	CASSTHQTGELFF
NA	NA	TRBV28	TRBJ1-1	TGTGCCAGCAGTTTGGACAGCGGCACTGAAGCTTTCTTT	CASSLDSGTEAFF
NA	NA	TRBV28	TRBJ1-4	TGTGCCAGCAGTACCTTGGAGGGGTCAACTAATGAAAAACTGTTTTTT	CASSTLEGSTNEKLFF
NA	NA	TRBV4-2	TRBJ1-2	TGTGCCAGCAGCCAAGCTCAGGGCGGGGATGGCTACACCTTC	CASSQAQGGDGYTF
NA	TRBD1	TRBV4-2	TRBJ1-2	TGTGCCAGCAGCCCGGGACAGACTAACTATGGCTACACCTTC	CASSPGQTNYGYTF